This T cell receptor (beta chain) stems from a study of OX40 agonist ivuxolimab in advanced cancers. The wider study: Patients receiving dose escalation had hepatocellular carcinoma, melanoma, renal cell or head and neck cancer. Partial responses were achieved by three patients: one hepatocellular carcinoma, two cutaneous melanoma. Study-wide results and caveats: Mean expanded clone counts were higher in CD8+ than CD4+ T cells. The 0.1-3.0 mg/kg partial responders had among the lowest clonal expansion.

This table comes from immunoSEQ multiplex PCR, and its TCRdb copy is limited to in-frame clones, with some not included. The table includes 50,000 to 55,000 clones, approximately 84% detected once. Concerning this clone: Its antigen is not identified.

Trimming left V 0 bases short and J 4 bases short, with 10 bases between. The CDR3 totals 14 residues. Germline-derived CDR1 and CDR2 are SGHNT and YYREEE (reference sequence). The sequence derives from an adult with an advanced solid tumor such as melanoma, head and neck, liver or kidney cancer. Source: CD4+ or CD8+ T cells sorted from blood, taken in a trial of the OX40 agonist ivuxolimab. The rearrangement links TRBV5-4 to TRBJ2-5; D uncertain. CDR3 in amino acids: CASSLGGTGETQYF. The DNA of the CDR3 is TGTGCCAGCAGCTTGGGTGGTACGGGAGAGACCCAGTACTTC.